The 17 T cell receptor beta chains in this list originate from one sample, sequenced in a study of blood T cell repertoires in COVID-19. TCRdb keeps only in-frame clones here, not all; method: immunoSEQ multiplex PCR. The sample holds fewer than 200,000 clones, about 86% seen once. The sequenced sample consisted of PBMCs or T cells enriched from blood (not recorded which). Every receptor here comes from a woman between 50 and 59 years old in a cohort exposed to, infected with or recovered from COVID-19 (not recorded which).

The chain uses TRBV27 and TRBJ1-1; 8 nucleotides match TRBD1. After removal of 6 bases from V and 8 bases from J, the junction contained 17 bases not matched to a gene. The CDR3 has 16 residues. The germline CDR1 and CDR2 sequences are MNHEY and SMNVEV (reference sequence). The CDR3 DNA reads TGTGCCAGCAGACATAGGACCCTCGGACAGGGAGTCGAAGCTTTCTTT. The encoded protein is CASRHRTLGQGVEAFF.

The rearrangement links TRBV9 to TRBJ2-1; tentatively, D is TRBD2 (5 bases). Germline V gene data show CDR1 as SGDLS and CDR2 as YYNGEE. CDR3 size: 15 residues. V was trimmed by 7 bases and J by 3 bases, leaving 17 bases between them. This CDR3 reads CASAGGASLYNEQFF. As DNA, the CDR3 is TGTGCCAGCGCGGGCGGTGCGAGCCTCTACAATGAGCAGTTCTTC.

The chain uses TRBV21-1 and TRBJ2-7; the table gives TRBD2 as D, unverified against the DNA. TRBV21-1 is tagged as a pseudogene. The CDR3 spans 20 residues. CDR3 nucleotides: TGTGCCAGCAGCCACAGGAGGGTGGAGCGGGAGGATTCGAGGTTCGTCGAGCAGTACTTC. Protein sequence: CASSHRRVEREDSRFVEQYF.

The rearrangement uses TRBV2 and TRBJ1-1; 7 positions agree with TRBD1. The germline CDR1 and CDR2 sequences are SNHLY and FYNNEI. The V segment lost 6 bases and the J segment 1 base; nucleotides outside the gene matches: 8. CDR3 length equals 15 residues. For the CDR3, the DNA is TGTGCCAGCAGCCTACAGGGGTCAGGGAACACTGAAGCTTTCTTT. Protein: CASSLQGSGNTEAFF.

The J gene is TRBJ1-2, the V gene TRBV19; D gene uncertain. Between the trimmed V and J ends, which lost 0 bases and 3 bases, there was a span of 11 bases. The CDR3 sequence is 15 residues long. Germline V gene lookup returns CDR1 LNHDA and CDR2 SQIVND (reference sequence). The CDR3 DNA reads TGTGCCAGTAGTATAGATACAGCCGCAGACTATGGCTACACCTTC. It encodes CASSIDTAADYGYTF.

The chain joins TRBV5-4 to TRBJ2-2; D perhaps matches TRBD2 (5 bases). The V end was cut by 4 bases, the J end by 6 bases, with 16 bases between. The CDR3 extends over 15 amino acids. Looked up from germline, CDR1 is SGHNT and CDR2 is YYREEE (reference sequence). Written as DNA, the CDR3 is TGTGCCAGCAGCCGTAGGACTTGGGAGTCCGGGGAGCTGTTTTTT. This translates into CASSRRTWESGELFF.

The chain joins TRBV19 to TRBJ1-5, with TRBD1 identical over 7 bases. V shed 4 bases and J 2 bases; nucleotides not matched to a gene: 8. CDR1 and CDR2 from the germline V gene are LNHDA and SQIVND (reference sequence). This CDR3 has 16 amino acids. As DNA, the CDR3 is TGTGCCAGTAGTACAAGACAGGGAGTCGGCAATCAGCCCCAGCATTTT. Encoded protein: CASSTRQGVGNQPQHF.

The gene calls are TRBV10-2 and TRBJ1-5; D unclear. Between the trimmed V and J ends, which lost 3 bases and 5 bases, there was a span of 8 bases. The CDR3 length is 13 residues. Germline lookup yields CDR1 WSHSY and CDR2 SAAADI. CDR3 protein: CASSDERDQPQHF. Written as DNA, the CDR3 is TGCGCCAGCAGTGATGAGAGAGATCAGCCCCAGCATTTT.

The J gene is TRBJ1-5, the V gene TRBV12-3 or TRBV12-4; the D gene is possibly TRBD1 (5 bases). The CDR3 loop spans 12 amino acids. Trimming removed 9 bases at V and 3 bases at J, with 9 bases between. Here the CDR3 reads CASKGYNQPQHF. CDR3 sequence (DNA): TGTGCCAGTAAGGGGTACAATCAGCCCCAGCATTTT.

This clone has at least ten counts. The V and J genes are TRBV20-1 and TRBJ2-2; 9 nucleotides line up with TRBD2. CDR1 is DFQATT and CDR2 is SNEGSKA in the germline V gene (reference sequence). This CDR3 is built from 15 residues. V shed 3 bases, J shed 1 base, and the junction held 3 bases outside the gene matches. The CDR3 here is CSASDSGRNTGELFF. CDR3 nucleotide sequence: TGCAGTGCTAGTGATAGCGGGAGGAACACCGGGGAGCTGTTTTTT.

This sequence joins TRBV7-3 and TRBJ2-5; the match to TRBD2 covers 7 bases. CDR1 and CDR2 from the germline V gene are SGHTA and FQGTGA. V lost 2 bases and J lost 5; bases outside the gene matches: 8. This CDR3 is 15 amino acids long. The CDR3 DNA reads TGTGCCAGCAGCTTATCTGCGGGAGTAAGGGAGACCCAGTACTTC. Translating it yields CASSLSAGVRETQYF.

The chain joins TRBV21-1 to TRBJ2-4; TRBD1, the table's D call, was not compared with the DNA. TRBV21-1 is recorded as a pseudogene. The CDR3 runs to 17 residues. The CDR3 is CASSKDRTGVAKNIQYF. The CDR3 coding sequence is TGTGCCAGCAGCAAAGACCGGACAGGGGTGGCCAAAAACATTCAGTACTTC.

The chain employs TRBV19 and TRBJ2-2; 11 bases map to TRBD1. The CDR3 consists of 15 residues. V lost 8 bases, J lost 5 bases, and 7 bases stayed unmatched. Germline CDR1 reads LNHDA; CDR2 reads SQIVND (reference sequence). CDR3 region: CASRLGTGGTGELFF. The CDR3 DNA reads as TGTGCCAGTCGCCTGGGGACAGGGGGAACCGGGGAGCTGTTTTTT.

The table lists this clone with a count of one. The chain has TRBV6-1 and TRBJ2-7; the match to TRBD2 covers 7 bases. The CDR3 length is 14 residues. Trimming took 3 bases from V and 4 from J; bases not matched to a gene: 6. Germline V gives CDR1 MNHNS, CDR2 SASEGT. Written as DNA, the CDR3 is TGTGCCAGCAGTGATCATCCTAGCGGATACGAGCAGTACTTC. This translates into CASSDHPSGYEQYF.

The V call is TRBV11-2, the J call TRBJ2-7; D is perhaps TRBD2 (6 bases). This CDR3 comprises 14 residues. Looked up from germline, CDR1 is SGHAT and CDR2 is FQNNGV. Trimming shortened V by 1 base and J by 5 bases, and 12 bases separated the two germline ends. CDR3 nucleotides: TGTGCCAGCAGCTTAGCGGGAGTAAGGAACGAGCAGTACTTC. Protein product: CASSLAGVRNEQYF.

The chain is built from TRBV19 and TRBJ1-6, with D uncertain. V was cut by 3 bases and J by 7 bases, with 4 bases left in between. This CDR3 is built from 12 residues. The germline CDR1 and CDR2 sequences are LNHDA and SQIVND (reference sequence). This CDR3 reads CASSILNSPLHF. The CDR3 DNA follows: TGTGCCAGTAGTATCCTAAATTCACCCCTCCACTTT.

This clone was detected a few times. The rearrangement uses TRBV5-6 and TRBJ1-1; D perhaps matches TRBD1 (5 bases). V was shortened by 5 bases and J by 1 base, with 9 bases between the two germline ends. CDR1 and CDR2 (germline): SGHDT, YYEEEE. The CDR3 loop spans 13 amino acids. CDR3 coding DNA: TGTGCCAGCAGTCTAGACAGGAACACTGAAGCTTTCTTT. Its protein product is CASSLDRNTEAFF.